These 17 T cell receptor beta chains were all obtained from the same sample, sequenced in a study of glioma-infiltrating T cells. Amplification of TCR alpha and beta CDR3 regions from RNA used iRepertoire nested multiplex PCR. In TCRdb, the multiplex PCR reads were re-called with MiXCR into one record per CDR3 protein. The sample includes 400,000 or so distinct CDR3 sequences, 41% of them seen just once. The material sequenced was glioma tissue, nonneoplastic brain tissue, or PBMCs (not recorded which). The receptors originated from a human donor with low-grade glioma or glioblastoma, undergoing nonglioma brain surgery, or in good health (not recorded which).

This clonotype was seen a handful of times. V is TRBV25-1 and J is TRBJ1-1, with D perhaps TRBD1 (5 bases). The ends were cut back, 3 bases at V and 5 bases at J, with 13 bases in the middle. Germline CDR1 is MGHDK and CDR2 is SYGVNS. The CDR3 contains 14 residues. The CDR3 protein is CASSEAYGGTEAFF. The CDR3 coding sequence is TGTGCCAGCAGTGAGGCATACGGGGGGACTGAAGCTTTCTTT.

This chain joins TRBV7-2 and TRBJ2-3; D ambiguous. This CDR3 has 14 amino acids. Trimming pared 0 bases from V and 3 bases from J, leaving 7 bases between. The germline CDR1 and CDR2 sequences are SGHTA and FQGNSA. The DNA for the CDR3 is TGTGCCAGCAGCTTAGCGGTCTTGACAGATACGCAGTATTTT. Protein product: CASSLAVLTDTQYF.

As concerns this clonotype: A single base separates this from a much larger clone, so it may be a read error. The rearrangement joins TRBV28 to TRBJ1-4; D unclear. The CDR3 has 16 amino acids. Germline-derived CDR1 and CDR2 are MDHEN and SYDVKM. V was trimmed by 6 bases and J by 4 bases, leaving 18 bases between them. The CDR3 reads CASRNSGAIVNEKLFF. The CDR3 nucleotides read TGTGCCAGCAGGAACAGCGGCGCAATAGTTAATGAAAAACTGTTTTTT. The variable domain in full, completed from reference TRBV28 and TRBJ1-4, reads DVKVTQSSRYLVKRTGEKVFLECVQDMDHENMFWYRQDPGLGLRLIYFSYDVKMKEKGDIPEGYSVSREKKERFSLILESASTNQTSMYLCASRNSGAIVNEKLFFGSGTQLSVL.

The V and J genes are TRBV3-1 and TRBJ2-1; TRBD2 matches 12 bases. The ends lost 4 bases at V and 8 bases at J; junction bases unmatched: 9. The CDR3 consists of 16 residues. CDR1 and CDR2 (germline): LGHDT, YNNKEL (reference sequence). DNA of the CDR3: TGTGCCAGCAGCCCCCGGACTAGCGGGATTCGGTATGAGCAGTTCTTC. Translated, it gives CASSPRTSGIRYEQFF.

A word on this clonotype: A single base separates this from a much larger clone, so it may be a read error. This sequence joins TRBV6-2 or TRBV6-3 and TRBJ1-1, with a weak D call TRBD1 (5 bases). The CDR3 is 14 amino acids. V lost 2 bases and J 1 base, leaving 8 bases between the germline ends. Germline V gene lookup returns CDR1 MNHEY and CDR2 SVGEGT. The chain's CDR3 is CASSYTGGNTEAFF. The CDR3 region has the DNA TGTGCCAGCAGTTACACCGGGGGGAACACTGAAGCTTTCTTT.

This clonotype was seen more than once but under ten times. V gene TRBV4-1 combines with J gene TRBJ2-1; 9 bases map to TRBD1. Germline values: CDR1 MGHRA, CDR2 YSYEKL. The CDR3 loop spans 14 amino acids. After removal of 1 base from V and 13 bases from J, the junction contained 8 bases not matched to a gene. For the CDR3, the DNA is TGCGCCAGCAGCCAAGGAGGACCGGACAGGGGACAGTTCTTC. Translated, it gives CASSQGGPDRGQFF.

The rearrangement joins TRBV7-3 to TRBJ2-3; 8 bases line up with TRBD2. This CDR3 has 14 residues. V shed 5 bases and J 3 bases; nucleotides not matched to a gene: 4. Per germline, CDR1 SGHTA and CDR2 FQGTGA. In DNA, the CDR3 is TGTGCCAGCAGCAAAGCGGGAGCGACAGATACGCAGTATTTT. It yields the protein CASSKAGATDTQYF.

This clonotype has at least ten counts. The V gene is TRBV27, the J gene TRBJ1-2, with D maybe TRBD1 (6 bases). The V gene lost 4 bases and the J gene lost 5 bases, with 11 bases spanning the gap. The germline CDR1 and CDR2 sequences are MNHEY and SMNVEV (reference sequence). The CDR3 is 13 amino acids. The CDR3, as DNA: TGTGCCAGCAGTTCTCGGACAGCATATGGCTACACCTTC. Amino acid sequence: CASSSRTAYGYTF.

CDR3 nucleotides: TGCAGCGTTGTCGTTAGGGGTGATCGCAATCAGCCCCAGCATTTT. It specifies CSVVVRGDRNQPQHF. The chain links TRBV29-1 to TRBJ1-5, with D possibly matching TRBD1 (5 bases). The CDR3 is 15 amino acids. Germline CDR1 is SQVTM and CDR2 is ANQGSEA. Trimming left V 4 bases short and J 2 bases short, with 15 bases between. The full variable domain, in which reference TRBV29-1 and TRBJ1-5 provide the parts outside the CDR3, is SAVISQKPSRDICQRGTSLTIQCQVDSQVTMMFWYRQQPGQSLTLIATANQGSEATYESGFVIDKFPISRPNLTFSTLTVSNMSPEDSSIYLCSVVVRGDRNQPQHFGDGTRLSIL.

The chain employs TRBV20-1 and TRBJ1-1; D remains ambiguous. Trimming shortened V by 6 bases and J by 8 bases, and 16 bases separated the two germline ends. Germline V lookup: CDR1 DFQATT, CDR2 SNEGSKA (reference sequence). The CDR3 extends over 12 amino acids. The CDR3 sequence: CSATRALEEAFF. Written as DNA, the CDR3 is TGCAGTGCCACACGAGCATTAGAGGAAGCTTTCTTT.

The chain uses TRBV7-2 and TRBJ2-1; 7 nucleotides match TRBD2. CDR3 length: 17 residues. The V segment lost 5 bases and the J segment 1 base; nucleotides outside the gene matches: 11. Germline CDR1 and CDR2: SGHTA and FQGNSA. CDR3 sequence reads: CASSLLGLEKSYNEQFF. In DNA form, the CDR3 reads TGTGCCAGCAGCCTCCTAGGACTAGAAAAGTCCTACAATGAGCAGTTCTTC.

On this clonotype: This may come from a read error, since a much larger clone is one base off. The chain is built from TRBV6-2 or TRBV6-3 and TRBJ1-1; D is unresolved. V shed 6 bases and J shed 7 bases, with 21 bases lying between them. The CDR3 extends over 15 amino acids. Germline V gives CDR1 MNHEY, CDR2 SVGEGT. The CDR3 DNA sequence: TGTGCCAGCAGCCGCCCCTGCTTGACGGCTTATGAAGCTTTCTTT. Protein product: CASSRPCLTAYEAFF.

Comment on this clonotype: The junction departs from the called germline gene at one end, perhaps through a read error. The chain has TRBV4-3 and TRBJ1-2; D perhaps matches TRBD1 (5 bases). There are 16 residues in the CDR3. CDR1 and CDR2 (germline): LGHNA, YSLEER. The CDR3 loop is CAGSQGAHDPLYGYTF. The CDR3 DNA sequence: TGCGCCGGCAGCCAAGGGGCACACGACCCTCTCTATGGCTACACCTTC.

The chain employs TRBV7-2 and TRBJ2-6, with 8 bases identical to TRBD1. This CDR3 is built from 15 residues. The germline V gene encodes CDR1 SGHTA and CDR2 FQGNSA. V was pared by 8 bases and J by 6 bases, with 9 bases of the junction left unmatched. The CDR3 spells CASGQGGPAANVLTF. As DNA, the CDR3 is TGTGCCAGCGGACAGGGTGGGCCTGCGGCCAACGTCCTGACTTTC.

This clonotype was observed at least ten times. V and J are TRBV27 and TRBJ2-3; D is ambiguous. The CDR3 has 13 amino acids. Per the germline V gene, CDR1 is MNHEY and CDR2 is SMNVEV (reference sequence). Trimming removed 5 bases at V and 5 bases at J, with 11 bases between. CDR3 coding DNA: TGTGCCAGCAGTCCCGGAGTCGGAGATACGCAGTATTTT. It is translated as CASSPGVGDTQYF.

This clonotype has at least ten counts. The chain carries TRBV28 and TRBJ2-2; tentatively, D is TRBD1 (6 bases). The germline CDR1 and CDR2 sequences are MDHEN and SYDVKM. The V gene lost 5 bases and the J gene lost 5 bases, with 15 bases spanning the gap. CDR3 length: 15 residues. The chain's CDR3 is CASSSRDIWTGELFF. CDR3 bases: TGTGCCAGCAGTAGTCGGGACATTTGGACCGGGGAGCTGTTTTTT.

This clonotype was counted many times. The chain employs TRBV6-1 and TRBJ2-1; unclear D gene. CDR1 is MNHNS, CDR2 SASEGT, per germline. The CDR3 consists of 15 residues. The germline V and J ends were trimmed by 8 bases and 0 bases, with 14 bases remaining between them. CDR3 DNA: TGTGCCAGCGCTCTTACCGACAACTCCTACAATGAGCAGTTCTTC. Protein: CASALTDNSYNEQFF.